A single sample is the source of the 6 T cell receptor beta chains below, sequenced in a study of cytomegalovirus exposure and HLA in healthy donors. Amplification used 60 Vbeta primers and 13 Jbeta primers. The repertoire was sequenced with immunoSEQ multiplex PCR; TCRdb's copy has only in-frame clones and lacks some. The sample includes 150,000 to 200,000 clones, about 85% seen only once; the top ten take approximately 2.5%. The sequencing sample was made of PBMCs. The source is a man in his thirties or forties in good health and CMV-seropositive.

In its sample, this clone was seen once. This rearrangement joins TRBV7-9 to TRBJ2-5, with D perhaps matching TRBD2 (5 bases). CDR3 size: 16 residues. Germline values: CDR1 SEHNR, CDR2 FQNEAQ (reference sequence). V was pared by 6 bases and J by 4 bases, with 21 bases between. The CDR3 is CASRYDTGGWLETQYF. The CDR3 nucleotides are TGTGCCAGCAGATATGACACCGGAGGATGGTTAGAGACCCAGTACTTC.

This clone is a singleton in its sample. The CDR3 protein is CASSVDSPATNEKLFF. DNA for the CDR3: TGTGCCAGCAGCGTGGACAGTCCCGCAACTAATGAAAAACTGTTTTTT. The gene calls are TRBV7-9 and TRBJ1-4, with a tentative D call TRBD1 (6 bases). CDR1 is SEHNR, CDR2 FQNEAQ, per germline (reference sequence). Trimming removed 5 bases at V and 0 bases at J, with 13 bases between. The CDR3 runs 16 residues.

The chain's CDR3 is CASSYEATGELFF. In DNA form, the CDR3 reads TGTGCCAGCAGTTACGAGGCTACCGGGGAGCTGTTTTTT. The chain is built from TRBV6-5 and TRBJ1-3; D gene ambiguous. The J call may be faulty, since TRBJ2-2 better matches the DNA end. This CDR3 contains 13 residues. CDR1 MNHEY and CDR2 SVGAGI come from the germline V gene.

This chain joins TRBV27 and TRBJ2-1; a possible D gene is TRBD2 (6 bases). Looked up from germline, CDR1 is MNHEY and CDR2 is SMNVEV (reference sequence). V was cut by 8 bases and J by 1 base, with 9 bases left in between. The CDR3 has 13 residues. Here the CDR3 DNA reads TGTGCCAGCTGGGGGGAGTCCTACAATGAGCAGTTCTTC. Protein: CASWGESYNEQFF.

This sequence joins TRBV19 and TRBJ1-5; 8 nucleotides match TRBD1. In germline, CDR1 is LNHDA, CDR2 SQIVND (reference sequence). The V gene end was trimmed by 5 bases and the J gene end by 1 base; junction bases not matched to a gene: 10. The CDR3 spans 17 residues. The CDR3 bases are TGTGCCAGTAGTGTGTATCACGGGACAGGCAGCAATCAGCCCCAGCATTTT. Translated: CASSVYHGTGSNQPQHF.

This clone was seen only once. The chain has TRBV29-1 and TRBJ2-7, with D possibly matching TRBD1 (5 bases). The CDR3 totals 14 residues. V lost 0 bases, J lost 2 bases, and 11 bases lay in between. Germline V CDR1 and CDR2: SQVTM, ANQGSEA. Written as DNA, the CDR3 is TGCAGCGTTGAAGACAGGGAATTTCCCTACGAGCAGTACTTC. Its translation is CSVEDREFPYEQYF.